This TCR beta chain was identified during a study of blood T cell repertoires in COVID-19. About the study: Sites across the United States, Italy and Spain contributed samples from acute and convalescent COVID-19. PBMCs, B-cell-depleted T cells, or T cells provided the cDNA or gDNA that made up the material.

This clone was seen just once. The CDR3 sequence is 14 residues long. Germline V gene sequence: CDR1 SGHRS, CDR2 YFSETQ. Trimming removed 4 bases at V and 5 bases at J, with 10 bases between. Original data processing: It was from reference gene primer amplification that nucleated cell counts were estimated. The repertoire was sequenced with immunoSEQ multiplex PCR; TCRdb's copy has only in-frame clones and lacks some. D and trimming come from the DNA, and the V and J calls and clone size come from that table. Of 200,000 to 250,000 clones in the sample, 75% to 85% were seen once. The sample taken for sequencing was peripheral blood. This TCR was sampled from a woman aged 45 to 65 with acute or convalescent COVID-19. V and J are TRBV5-1 and TRBJ1-6; D is perhaps TRBD1 (5 bases). In DNA, the CDR3 is TGCGCCAGCAGCCCGGGACTGGATAATTCACCCCTCCACTTT. Its translation: CASSPGLDNSPLHF.